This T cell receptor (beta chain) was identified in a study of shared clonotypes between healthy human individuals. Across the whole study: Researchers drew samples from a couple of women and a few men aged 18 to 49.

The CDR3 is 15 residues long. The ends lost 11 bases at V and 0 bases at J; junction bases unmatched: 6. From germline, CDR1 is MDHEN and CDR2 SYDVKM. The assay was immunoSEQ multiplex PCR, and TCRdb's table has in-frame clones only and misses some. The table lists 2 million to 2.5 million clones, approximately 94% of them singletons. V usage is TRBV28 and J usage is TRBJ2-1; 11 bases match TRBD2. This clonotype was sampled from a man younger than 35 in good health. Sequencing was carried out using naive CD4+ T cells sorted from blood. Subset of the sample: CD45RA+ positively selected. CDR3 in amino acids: CAVTSGGSSYNEQFF. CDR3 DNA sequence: TGTGCCGTCACTAGCGGGGGAAGCTCCTACAATGAGCAGTTCTTC.